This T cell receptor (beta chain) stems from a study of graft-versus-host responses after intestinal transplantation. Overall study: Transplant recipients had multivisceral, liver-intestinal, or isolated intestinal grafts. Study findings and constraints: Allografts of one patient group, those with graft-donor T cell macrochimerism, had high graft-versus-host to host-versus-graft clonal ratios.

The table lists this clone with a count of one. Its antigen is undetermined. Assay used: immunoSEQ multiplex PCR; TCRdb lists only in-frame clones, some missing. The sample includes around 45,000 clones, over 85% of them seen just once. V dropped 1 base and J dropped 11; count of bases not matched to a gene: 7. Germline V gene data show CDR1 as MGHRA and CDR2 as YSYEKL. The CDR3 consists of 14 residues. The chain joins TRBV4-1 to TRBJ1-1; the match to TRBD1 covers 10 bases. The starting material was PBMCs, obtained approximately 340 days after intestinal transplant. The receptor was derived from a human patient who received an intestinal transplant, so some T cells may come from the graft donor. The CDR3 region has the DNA TGCGCCAGCAGCCAAGGCCCGGGACAGGGGAGGGCTTTCTTT. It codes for CASSQGPGQGRAFF.